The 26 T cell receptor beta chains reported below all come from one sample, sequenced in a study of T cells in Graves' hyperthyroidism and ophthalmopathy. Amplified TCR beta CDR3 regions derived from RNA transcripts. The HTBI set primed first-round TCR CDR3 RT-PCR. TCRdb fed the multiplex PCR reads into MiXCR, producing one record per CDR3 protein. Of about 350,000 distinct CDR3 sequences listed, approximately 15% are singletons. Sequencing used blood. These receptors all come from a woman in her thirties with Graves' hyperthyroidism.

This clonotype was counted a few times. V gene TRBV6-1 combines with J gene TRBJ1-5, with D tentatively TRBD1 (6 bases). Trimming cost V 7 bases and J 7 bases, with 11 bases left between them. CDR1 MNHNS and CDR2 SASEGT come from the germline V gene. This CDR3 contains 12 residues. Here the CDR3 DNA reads TGTGCCAGCAAACAGGGCGAACAGCCCCAGCATTTT. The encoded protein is CASKQGEQPQHF.

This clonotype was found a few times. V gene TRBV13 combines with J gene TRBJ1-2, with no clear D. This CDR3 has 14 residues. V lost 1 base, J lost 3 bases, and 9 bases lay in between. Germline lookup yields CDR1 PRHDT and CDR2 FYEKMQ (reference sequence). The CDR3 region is CASSLDRAHYGYTF. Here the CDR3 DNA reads TGTGCCAGCAGCTTAGATAGGGCCCACTATGGCTACACCTTC.

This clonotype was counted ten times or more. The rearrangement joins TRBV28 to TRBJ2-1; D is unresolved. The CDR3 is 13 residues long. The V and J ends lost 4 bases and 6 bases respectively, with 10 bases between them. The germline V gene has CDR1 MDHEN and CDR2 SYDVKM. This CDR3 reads CASSSGVINEQFF. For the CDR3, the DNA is TGTGCCAGCAGTTCTGGGGTCATCAATGAGCAGTTCTTC.

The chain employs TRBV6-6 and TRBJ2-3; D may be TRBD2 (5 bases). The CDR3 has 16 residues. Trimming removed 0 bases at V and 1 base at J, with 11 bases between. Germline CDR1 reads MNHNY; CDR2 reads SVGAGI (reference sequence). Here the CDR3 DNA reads TGTGCCAGCAGTTACTCTGCGGGCCCAGGCACAGATACGCAGTATTTT. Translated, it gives CASSYSAGPGTDTQYF.

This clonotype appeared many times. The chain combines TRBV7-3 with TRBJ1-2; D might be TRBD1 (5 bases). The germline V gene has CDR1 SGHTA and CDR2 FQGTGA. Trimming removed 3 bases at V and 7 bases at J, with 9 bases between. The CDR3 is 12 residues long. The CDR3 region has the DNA TGTGCCAGCAGCTTGGGGCCAAGTGGCTACACCTTC. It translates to CASSLGPSGYTF.

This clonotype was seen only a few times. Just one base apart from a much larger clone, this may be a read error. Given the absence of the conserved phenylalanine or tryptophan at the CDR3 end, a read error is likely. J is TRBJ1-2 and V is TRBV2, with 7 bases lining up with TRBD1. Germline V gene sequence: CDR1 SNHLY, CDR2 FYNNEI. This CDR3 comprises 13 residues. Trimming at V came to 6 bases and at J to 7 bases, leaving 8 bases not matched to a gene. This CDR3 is CASSSTGTAGYTI. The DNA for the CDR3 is TGTGCCAGCAGCTCAACCGGGACAGCTGGCTACACCATC.

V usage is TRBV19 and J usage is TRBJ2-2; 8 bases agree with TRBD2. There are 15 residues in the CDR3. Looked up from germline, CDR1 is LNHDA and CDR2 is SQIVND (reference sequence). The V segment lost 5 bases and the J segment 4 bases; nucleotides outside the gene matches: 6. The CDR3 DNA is TGTGCCAGTAGTGTCAGGACTAGCCCCACCGGGGAGCTGTTTTTT. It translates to CASSVRTSPTGELFF.

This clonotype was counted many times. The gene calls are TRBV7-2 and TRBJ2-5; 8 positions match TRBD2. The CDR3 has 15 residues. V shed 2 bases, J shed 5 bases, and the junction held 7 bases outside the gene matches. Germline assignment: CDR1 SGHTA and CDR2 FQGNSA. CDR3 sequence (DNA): TGTGCCAGCAGCTTACAAGCGGGAGATGCCGAGACCCAGTACTTC. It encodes CASSLQAGDAETQYF.

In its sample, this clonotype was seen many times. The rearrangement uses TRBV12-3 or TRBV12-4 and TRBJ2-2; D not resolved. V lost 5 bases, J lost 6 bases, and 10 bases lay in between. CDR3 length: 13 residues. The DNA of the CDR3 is TGTGCCAGCAGTCCCCACCTCTCCGGGGAGCTGTTTTTT. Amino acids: CASSPHLSGELFF.

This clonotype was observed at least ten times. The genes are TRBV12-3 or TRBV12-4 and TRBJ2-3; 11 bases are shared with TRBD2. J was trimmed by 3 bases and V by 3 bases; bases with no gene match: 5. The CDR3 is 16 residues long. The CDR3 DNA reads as TGTGCCAGCAGTTTCCGCGGGACTAGCGGAACAGATACGCAGTATTTT. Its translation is CASSFRGTSGTDTQYF.

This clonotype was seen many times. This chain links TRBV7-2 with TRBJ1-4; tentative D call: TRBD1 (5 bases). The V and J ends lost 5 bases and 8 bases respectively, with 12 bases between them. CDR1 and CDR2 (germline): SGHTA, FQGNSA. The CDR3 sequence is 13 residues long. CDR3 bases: TGTGCCAGCAGCAGGGGTTCGGAAGAAAAACTGTTTTTT. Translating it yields CASSRGSEEKLFF. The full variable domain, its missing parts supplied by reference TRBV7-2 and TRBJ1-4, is GAGVSQSPSNKVTEKGKDVELRCDPISGHTALYWYRQSLGQGLEFLIYFQGNSAPDKSGLPSDRFSAERTGGSVSTLTIQRTQQEDSAVYLCASSRGSEEKLFFGSGTQLSVL.

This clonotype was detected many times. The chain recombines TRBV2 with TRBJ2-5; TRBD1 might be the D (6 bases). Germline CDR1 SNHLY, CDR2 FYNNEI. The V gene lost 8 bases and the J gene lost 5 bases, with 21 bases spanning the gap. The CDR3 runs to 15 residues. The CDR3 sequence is CASGPFTLGAETQYF. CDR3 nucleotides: TGTGCCAGCGGACCCTTTACACTGGGGGCGGAGACCCAGTACTTC.

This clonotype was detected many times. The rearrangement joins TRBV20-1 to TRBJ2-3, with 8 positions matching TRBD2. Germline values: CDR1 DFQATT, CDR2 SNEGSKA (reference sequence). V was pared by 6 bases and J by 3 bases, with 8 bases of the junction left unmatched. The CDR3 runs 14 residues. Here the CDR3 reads CSALREGRTDTQYF. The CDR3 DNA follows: TGCAGTGCCCTTCGGGAGGGCCGTACAGATACGCAGTATTTT.

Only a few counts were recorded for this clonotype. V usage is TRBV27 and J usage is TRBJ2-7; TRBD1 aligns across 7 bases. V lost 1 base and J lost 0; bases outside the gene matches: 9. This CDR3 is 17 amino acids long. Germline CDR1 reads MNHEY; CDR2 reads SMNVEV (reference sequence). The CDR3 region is CASSLLSSGGPSYEQYF. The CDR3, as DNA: TGTGCCAGCAGTTTATTAAGTTCAGGGGGACCCTCCTACGAGCAGTACTTC.

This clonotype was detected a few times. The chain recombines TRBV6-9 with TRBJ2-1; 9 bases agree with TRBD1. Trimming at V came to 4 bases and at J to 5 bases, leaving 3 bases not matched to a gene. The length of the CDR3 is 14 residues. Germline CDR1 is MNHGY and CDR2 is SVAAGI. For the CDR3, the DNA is TGTGCCAGCAGTTTGACAGGGGGAAACAATGAGCAGTTCTTC. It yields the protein CASSLTGGNNEQFF.

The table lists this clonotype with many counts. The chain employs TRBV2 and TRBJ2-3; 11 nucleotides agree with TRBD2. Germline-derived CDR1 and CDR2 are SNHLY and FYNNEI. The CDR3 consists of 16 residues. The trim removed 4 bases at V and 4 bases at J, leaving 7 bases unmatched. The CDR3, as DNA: TGTGCCAGCAGTGCGAATAGCGGGAGGGCCCCAGATACGCAGTATTTT. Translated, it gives CASSANSGRAPDTQYF.

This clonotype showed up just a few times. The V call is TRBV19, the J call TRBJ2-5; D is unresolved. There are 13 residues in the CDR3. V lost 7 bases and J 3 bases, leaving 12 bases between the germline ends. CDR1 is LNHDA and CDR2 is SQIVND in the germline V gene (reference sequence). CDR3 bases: TGTGCCAGTACTGGCAGCGCGAAAGAGACCCAGTACTTC. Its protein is CASTGSAKETQYF.

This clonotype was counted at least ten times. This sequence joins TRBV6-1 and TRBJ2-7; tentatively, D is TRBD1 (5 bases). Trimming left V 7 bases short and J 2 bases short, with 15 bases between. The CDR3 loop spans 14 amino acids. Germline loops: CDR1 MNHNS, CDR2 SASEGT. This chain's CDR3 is CASTTLLGAYEQYF. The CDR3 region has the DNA TGTGCCAGCACCACTCTCCTAGGGGCCTACGAGCAGTACTTC.

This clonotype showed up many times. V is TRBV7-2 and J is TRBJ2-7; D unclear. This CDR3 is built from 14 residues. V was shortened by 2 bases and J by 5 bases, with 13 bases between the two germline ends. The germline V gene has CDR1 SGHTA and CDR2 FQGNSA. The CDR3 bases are TGTGCCAGCAGCTTACAGGCGAGGCAGAACGAGCAGTACTTC. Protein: CASSLQARQNEQYF.

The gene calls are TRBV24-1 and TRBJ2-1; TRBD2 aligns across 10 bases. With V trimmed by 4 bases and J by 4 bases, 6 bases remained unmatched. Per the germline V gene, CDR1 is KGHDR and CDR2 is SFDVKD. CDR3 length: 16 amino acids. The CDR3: CATSEPGTSAYNEQFF. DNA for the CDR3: TGTGCCACCAGTGAACCCGGGACTAGCGCGTACAATGAGCAGTTCTTC.

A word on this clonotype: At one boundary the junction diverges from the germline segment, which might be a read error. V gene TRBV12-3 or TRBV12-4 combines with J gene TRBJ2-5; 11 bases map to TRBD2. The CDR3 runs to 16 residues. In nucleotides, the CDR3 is TGTGCCAGCAGTTTAGGTAGCGGGAGGGCCGAAGAGACCCAGCACTTC. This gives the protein CASSLGSGRAEETQHF.

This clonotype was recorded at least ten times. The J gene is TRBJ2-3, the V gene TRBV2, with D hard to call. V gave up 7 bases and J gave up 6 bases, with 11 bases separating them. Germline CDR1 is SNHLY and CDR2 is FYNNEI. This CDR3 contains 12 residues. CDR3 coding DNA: TGTGCCAGCAAATCCGAGGCGGATACGCAGTATTTT. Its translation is CASKSEADTQYF.

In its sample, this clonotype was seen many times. The CDR3 coding sequence is TGTGCCAGCAGTTTATCTTGGGCCGGGAGGTCGTACCAAGAGACCCAGTACTTC. Translation: CASSLSWAGRSYQETQYF. The chain employs TRBV27 and TRBJ2-5; TRBD2 agrees at 7 bases. The CDR3 contains 18 residues. The germline gives CDR1 MNHEY, CDR2 SMNVEV (reference sequence). J was trimmed by 0 bases and V by 0 bases; bases with no gene match: 10.

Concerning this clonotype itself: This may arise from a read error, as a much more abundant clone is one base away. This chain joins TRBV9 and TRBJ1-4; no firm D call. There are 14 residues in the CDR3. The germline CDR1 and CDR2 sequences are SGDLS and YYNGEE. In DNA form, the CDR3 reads TGTGCCAGCAACGTAGAACCGCTAAATGAAAAACTGTTTTTT. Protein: CASNVEPLNEKLFF.

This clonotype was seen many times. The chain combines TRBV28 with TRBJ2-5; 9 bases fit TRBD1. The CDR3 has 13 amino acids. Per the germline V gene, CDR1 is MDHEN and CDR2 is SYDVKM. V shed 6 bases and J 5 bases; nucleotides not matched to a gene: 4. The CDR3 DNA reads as TGTGCCAGCAGCTACAGGGGGCGGGAGACCCAGTACTTC. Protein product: CASSYRGRETQYF.

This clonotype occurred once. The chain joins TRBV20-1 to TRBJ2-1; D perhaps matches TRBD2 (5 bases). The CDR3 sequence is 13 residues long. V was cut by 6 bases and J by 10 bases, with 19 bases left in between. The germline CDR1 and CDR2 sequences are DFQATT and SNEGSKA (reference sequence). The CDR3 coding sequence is TGCAGTGCGGTAGAGCCTACTTCGGGGGAGCAGTTCTTC. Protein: CSAVEPTSGEQFF.